The TCR beta chain described here comes from a study of cytomegalovirus exposure and HLA in healthy donors (dated by TCRdb to about 2017). A note on the overall study: The 666 repertoires of the first cohort and the 110 or so validation repertoires were produced on the same platform, according to a later analysis. The study was designed to test whether signatures of past pathogen exposure could be identified by cataloging public T cell receptors. Besides the first cohort of 666 subjects, a separate validation cohort made up of over a hundred different subjects was used. High-throughput TCR immunosequencing, statistical association of individual TCRs with disease status, and machine learning were combined to predict cytomegalovirus infection status. The investigation overall reported the following: Across donors, most TCR sequences were observed very rarely, whereas some public TCRs were present in many individuals. Three of the identified cytomegalovirus-associated TCR beta chains were confirmed in vitro to be specific for cytomegalovirus antigens. The study listed 164 TCR beta chains as associated with cytomegalovirus. The classifier was reported to diagnose cytomegalovirus status with high specificity and sensitivity in both the original cohort and the validation cohort. The validation cohort had no HLA typing available for a later analysis, so co-occurrence within that cohort was assessed over all 120 or so repertoires. The authors suggested that the approach could potentially be extended to other disease states and immunological phenotypes. Of the cluster scores, 90% to 95% were above 0 in a later analysis, which found that TCRs clustered in the first cohort also tended to co-occur in the 110 or so validation repertoires.

The donors were included in the validation cohort of 130 or so subjects, a group kept apart from the roughly 700-subject first cohort. The library was prepared using the immunoSEQ multiplex PCR assay. In the original analysis: A statistical classification framework was built to diagnose cytomegalovirus status from the catalog of TCR beta chain sequences. TCRdb retrieved this table from immuneACCESS and kept in-frame rearrangements only. Not all clones are present; in checked studies, unresolved V genes account for under half, and no reason is known for the remainder. V, J and clone size derive from that table, while D and trimming were established from the DNA sequence. This sample has 200,000 to 250,000 clones in its table, and over 80% of those were observed once. Roughly 5.4% of the sample is in the top ten clones. A remark on this clone: Its antigen remains undetermined. No per-base quality is available; no much larger clone lies one base away.

V was cut back by 2 bases and J by 3 bases, leaving a gap of 14 bases between them. Via the germline V gene, CDR1 is MDHEN and CDR2 SYDVKM. The CDR3 goes from the cysteine to the phenylalanine over 16 residues. Only CDR3 DNA remains: 48 bases, in frame from the first base. Input material: PBMCs. The chain uses TRBV28 and TRBJ1-5; a tentative D match to TRBD1 spans 6 bases. The receptor was derived from a woman aged 18-29 years in good health and CMV-seronegative. The CDR3 reads as follows: CASSLSGSGVNQPQHF. The DNA sequence follows: TGTGCCAGCAGTTTAAGTGGTTCAGGGGTCAATCAGCCCCAGCATTTT.